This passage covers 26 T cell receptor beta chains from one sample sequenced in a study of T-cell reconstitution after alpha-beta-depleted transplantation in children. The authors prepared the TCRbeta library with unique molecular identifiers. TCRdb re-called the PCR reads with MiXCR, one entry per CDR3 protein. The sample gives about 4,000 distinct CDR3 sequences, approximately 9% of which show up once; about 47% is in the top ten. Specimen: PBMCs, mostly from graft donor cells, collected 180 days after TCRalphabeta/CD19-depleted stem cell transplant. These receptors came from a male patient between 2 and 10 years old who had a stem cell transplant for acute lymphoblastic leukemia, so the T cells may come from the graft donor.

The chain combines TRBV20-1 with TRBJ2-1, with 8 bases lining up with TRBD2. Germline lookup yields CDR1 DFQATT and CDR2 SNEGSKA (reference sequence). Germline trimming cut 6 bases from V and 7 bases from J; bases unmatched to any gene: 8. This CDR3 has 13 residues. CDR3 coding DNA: TGCAGTGCCCCACGGACTAGCTATAATGAGCAGTTCTTC. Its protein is CSAPRTSYNEQFF.

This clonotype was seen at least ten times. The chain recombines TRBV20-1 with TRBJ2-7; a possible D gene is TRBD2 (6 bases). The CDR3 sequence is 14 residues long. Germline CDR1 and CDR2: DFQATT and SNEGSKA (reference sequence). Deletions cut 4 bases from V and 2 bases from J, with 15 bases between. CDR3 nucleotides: TGCAGTGCTACCCCGACTAGATTCGCCTACGAGCAGTACTTC. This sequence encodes CSATPTRFAYEQYF.

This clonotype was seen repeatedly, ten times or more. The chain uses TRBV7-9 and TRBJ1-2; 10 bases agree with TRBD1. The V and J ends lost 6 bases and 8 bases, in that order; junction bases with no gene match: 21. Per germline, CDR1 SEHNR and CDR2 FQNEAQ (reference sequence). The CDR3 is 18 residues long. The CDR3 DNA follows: TGTGCCAGCAGAGAAGGGCCTGGACAGGGGGGAACTGGGTCAGGCTACACCTTC. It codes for CASREGPGQGGTGSGYTF.

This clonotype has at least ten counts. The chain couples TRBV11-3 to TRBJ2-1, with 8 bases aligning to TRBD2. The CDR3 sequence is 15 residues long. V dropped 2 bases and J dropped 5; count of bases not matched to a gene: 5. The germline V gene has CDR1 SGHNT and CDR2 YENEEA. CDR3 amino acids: CASSLSGTRDNEQFF. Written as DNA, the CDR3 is TGTGCCAGCAGCTTATCAGGGACTAGGGACAATGAGCAGTTCTTC.

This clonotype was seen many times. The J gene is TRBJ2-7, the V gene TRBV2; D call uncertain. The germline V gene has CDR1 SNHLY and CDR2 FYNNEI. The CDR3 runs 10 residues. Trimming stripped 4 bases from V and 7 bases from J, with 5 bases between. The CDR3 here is CASSGEEQYF. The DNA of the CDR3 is TGTGCCAGCAGTGGTGAGGAGCAGTACTTC. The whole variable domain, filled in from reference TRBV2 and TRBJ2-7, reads EPEVTQTPSHQVTQMGQEVILRCVPISNHLYFYWYRQILGQKVEFLVSFYNNEISEKSEIFDDQFSVERPDGSNFTLKIRSTKLEDSAMYFCASSGEEQYFGPGTRLTVT.

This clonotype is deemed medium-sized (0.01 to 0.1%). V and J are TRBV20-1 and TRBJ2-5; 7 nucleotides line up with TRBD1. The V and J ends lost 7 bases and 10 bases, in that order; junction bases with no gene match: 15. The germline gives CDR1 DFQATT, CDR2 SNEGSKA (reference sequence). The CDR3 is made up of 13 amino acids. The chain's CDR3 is CSGATDLHRGQYF. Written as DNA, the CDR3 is TGCAGTGGTGCGACGGATTTACACAGGGGCCAGTACTTC.

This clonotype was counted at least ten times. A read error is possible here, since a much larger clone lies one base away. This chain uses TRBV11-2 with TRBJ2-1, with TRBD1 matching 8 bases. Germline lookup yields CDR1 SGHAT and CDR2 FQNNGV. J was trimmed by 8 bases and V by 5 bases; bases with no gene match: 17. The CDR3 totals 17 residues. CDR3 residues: CASSLFTGGDSLDEQFF. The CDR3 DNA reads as TGTGCCAGCAGCCTCTTCACAGGGGGTGATAGCTTAGATGAGCAGTTCTTC.

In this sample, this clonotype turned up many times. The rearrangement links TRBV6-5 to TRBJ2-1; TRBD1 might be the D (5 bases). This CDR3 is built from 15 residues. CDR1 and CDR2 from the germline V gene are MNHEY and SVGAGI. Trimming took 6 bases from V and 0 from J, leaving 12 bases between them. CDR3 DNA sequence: TGTGCCAGCAGCAGAACAGGAAGCTCCTACAATGAGCAGTTCTTC. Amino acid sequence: CASSRTGSSYNEQFF.

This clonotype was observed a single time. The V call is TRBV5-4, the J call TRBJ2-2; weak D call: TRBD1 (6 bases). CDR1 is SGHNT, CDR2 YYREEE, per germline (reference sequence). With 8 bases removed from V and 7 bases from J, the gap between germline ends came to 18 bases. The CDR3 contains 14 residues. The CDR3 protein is CARGPGGVGGELFF. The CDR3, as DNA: TGTGCCAGGGGCCCTGGGGGCGTCGGCGGGGAGCTGTTTTTT.

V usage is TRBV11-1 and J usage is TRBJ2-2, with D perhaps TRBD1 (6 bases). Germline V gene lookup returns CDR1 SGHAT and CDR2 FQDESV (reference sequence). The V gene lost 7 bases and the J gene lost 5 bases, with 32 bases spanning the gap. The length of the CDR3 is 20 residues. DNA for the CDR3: TGTGCCAGCACGCCCCTGGGACAAGCACTTAGCTGGAGGCGGACCGGGGAGCTGTTTTTT. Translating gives CASTPLGQALSWRRTGELFF.

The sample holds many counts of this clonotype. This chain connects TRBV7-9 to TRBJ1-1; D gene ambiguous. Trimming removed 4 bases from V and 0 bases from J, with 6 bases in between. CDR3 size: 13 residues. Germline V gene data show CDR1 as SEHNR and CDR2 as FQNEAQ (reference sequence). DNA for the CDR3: TGTGCCAGCAGCTGGACGGTGAACACTGAAGCTTTCTTT. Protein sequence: CASSWTVNTEAFF.

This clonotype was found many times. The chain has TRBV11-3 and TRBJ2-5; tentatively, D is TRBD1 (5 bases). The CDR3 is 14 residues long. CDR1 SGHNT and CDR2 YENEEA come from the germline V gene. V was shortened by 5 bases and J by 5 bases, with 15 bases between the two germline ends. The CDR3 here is CASSQPERGETQYF. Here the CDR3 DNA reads TGTGCCAGCAGCCAACCTGAAAGGGGTGAGACCCAGTACTTC.

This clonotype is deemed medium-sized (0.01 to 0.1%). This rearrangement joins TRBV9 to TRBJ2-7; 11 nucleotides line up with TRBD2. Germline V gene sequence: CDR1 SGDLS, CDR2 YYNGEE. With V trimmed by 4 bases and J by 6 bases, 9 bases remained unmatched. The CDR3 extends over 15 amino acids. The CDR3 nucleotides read TGTGCCAGCAGCACCTCGACTAGCGGGAAAGGCGAGCAGTACTTC. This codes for CASSTSTSGKGEQYF.

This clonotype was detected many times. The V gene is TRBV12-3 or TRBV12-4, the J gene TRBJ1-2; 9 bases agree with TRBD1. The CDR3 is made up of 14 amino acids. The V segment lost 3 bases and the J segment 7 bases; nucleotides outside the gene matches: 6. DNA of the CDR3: TGTGCCAGCAGTTTTGGGACAGGGAATGTTGGCTACACCTTC. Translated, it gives CASSFGTGNVGYTF.

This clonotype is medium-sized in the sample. The CDR3 protein is CASSYGVGTGELFF. CDR3 nucleotides: TGCGCCAGCAGCTACGGGGTTGGCACCGGGGAGCTGTTTTTT. The genes are TRBV5-1 and TRBJ2-2; D might be TRBD2 (5 bases). Trimming took 3 bases from V and 4 from J, leaving 10 bases between them. The CDR3 has 14 residues. The V gene's germline CDR1 is SGHRS and CDR2 YFSETQ.

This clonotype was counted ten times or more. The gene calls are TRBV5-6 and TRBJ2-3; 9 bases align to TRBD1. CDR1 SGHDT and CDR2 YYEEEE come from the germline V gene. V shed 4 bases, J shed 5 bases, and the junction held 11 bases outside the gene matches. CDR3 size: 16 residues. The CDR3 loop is CASSTYRDRDGDTQYF. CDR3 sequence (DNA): TGTGCCAGCAGCACTTACCGGGACAGGGATGGAGATACGCAGTATTTT.

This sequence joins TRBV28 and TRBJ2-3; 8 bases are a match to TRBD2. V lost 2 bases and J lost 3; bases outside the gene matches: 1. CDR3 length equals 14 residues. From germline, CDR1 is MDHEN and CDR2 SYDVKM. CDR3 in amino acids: CASSLGGRTDTQYF. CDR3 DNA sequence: TGTGCCAGCAGTTTAGGCGGGAGGACAGATACGCAGTATTTT.

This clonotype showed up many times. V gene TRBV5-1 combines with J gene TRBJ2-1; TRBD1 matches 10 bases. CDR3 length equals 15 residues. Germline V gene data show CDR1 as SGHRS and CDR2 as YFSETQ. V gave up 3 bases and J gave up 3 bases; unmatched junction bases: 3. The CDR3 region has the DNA TGCGCCAGCAGCTGGGGGACAGGGGTCTACAATGAGCAGTTCTTC. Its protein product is CASSWGTGVYNEQFF.

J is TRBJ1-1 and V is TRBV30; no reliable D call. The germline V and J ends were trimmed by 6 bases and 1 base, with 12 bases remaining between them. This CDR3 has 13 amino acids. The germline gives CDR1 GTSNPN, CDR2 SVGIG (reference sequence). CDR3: CACSQRQNTEAFF. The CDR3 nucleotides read TGTGCCTGCTCCCAGCGACAGAACACTGAAGCTTTCTTT. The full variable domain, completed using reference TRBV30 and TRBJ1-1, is SQTIHQWPATLVQPVGSPLSLECTVEGTSNPNLYWYRQAAGRGLQLLFYSVGIGQISSEVPQNLSASRPQDRQFILSSKKLLLSDSGFYLCACSQRQNTEAFFGQGTRLTVV.

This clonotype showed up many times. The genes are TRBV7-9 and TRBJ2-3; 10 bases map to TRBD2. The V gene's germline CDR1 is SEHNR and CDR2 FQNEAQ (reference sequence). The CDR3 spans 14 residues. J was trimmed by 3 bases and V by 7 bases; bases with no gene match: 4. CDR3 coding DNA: TGTGCCAGCAAGCGGGAGGGCCGAACAGATACGCAGTATTTT. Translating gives CASKREGRTDTQYF.

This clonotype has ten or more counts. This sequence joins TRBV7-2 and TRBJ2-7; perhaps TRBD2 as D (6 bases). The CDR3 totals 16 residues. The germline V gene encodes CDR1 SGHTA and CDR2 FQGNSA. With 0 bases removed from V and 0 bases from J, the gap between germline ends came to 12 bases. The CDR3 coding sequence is TGTGCCAGCAGCTTAGCGGGGGGACCGGGCTCCTACGAGCAGTACTTC. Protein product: CASSLAGGPGSYEQYF.

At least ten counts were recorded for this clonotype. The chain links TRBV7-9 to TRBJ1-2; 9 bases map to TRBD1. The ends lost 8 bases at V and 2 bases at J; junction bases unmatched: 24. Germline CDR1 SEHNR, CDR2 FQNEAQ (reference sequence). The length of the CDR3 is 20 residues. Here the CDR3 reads CASARLNTGTGLGKNYGYTF. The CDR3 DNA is TGTGCCAGCGCCCGCCTAAATACCGGGACAGGGTTGGGTAAAAACTATGGCTACACCTTC.

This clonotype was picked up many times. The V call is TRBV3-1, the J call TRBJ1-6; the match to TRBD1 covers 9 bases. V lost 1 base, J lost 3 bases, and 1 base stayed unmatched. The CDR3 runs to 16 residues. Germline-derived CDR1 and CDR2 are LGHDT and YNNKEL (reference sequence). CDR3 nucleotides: TGTGCCAGCAGCCAAGGACAGGGGGTCTATAATTCACCCCTCCACTTT. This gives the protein CASSQGQGVYNSPLHF.

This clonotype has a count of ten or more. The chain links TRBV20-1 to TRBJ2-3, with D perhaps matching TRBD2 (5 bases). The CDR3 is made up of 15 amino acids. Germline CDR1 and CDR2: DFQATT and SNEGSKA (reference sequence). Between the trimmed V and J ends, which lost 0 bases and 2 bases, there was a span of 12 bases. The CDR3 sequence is CSARDPERSTDTQYF. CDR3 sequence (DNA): TGCAGTGCTAGAGATCCAGAGCGGTCCACAGATACGCAGTATTTT.

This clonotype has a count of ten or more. The CDR3, as DNA: TGTGCTAGTGACTTAGCGTCCCGTGATTACTACGAGCAGTACTTC. Residues: CASDLASRDYYEQYF. This chain uses TRBV12-2 with TRBJ2-7; the listed D gene, TRBD2, was not tested against the DNA. TRBV12-2 has pseudogene status. The CDR3 is 15 amino acids.

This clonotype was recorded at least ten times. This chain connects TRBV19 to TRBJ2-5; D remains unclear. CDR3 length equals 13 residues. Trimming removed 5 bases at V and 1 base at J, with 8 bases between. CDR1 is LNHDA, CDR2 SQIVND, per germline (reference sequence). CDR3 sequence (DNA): TGTGCCAGTAGTCAAGACGGCCAAGAGACCCAGTACTTC. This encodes CASSQDGQETQYF. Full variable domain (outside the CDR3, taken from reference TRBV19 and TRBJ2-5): DGGITQSPKYLFRKEGQNVTLSCEQNLNHDAMYWYRQDPGQGLRLIYYSQIVNDFQKGDIAEGYSVSREKKESFPLTVTSAQKNPTAFYLCASSQDGQETQYFGPGTRLLVL.